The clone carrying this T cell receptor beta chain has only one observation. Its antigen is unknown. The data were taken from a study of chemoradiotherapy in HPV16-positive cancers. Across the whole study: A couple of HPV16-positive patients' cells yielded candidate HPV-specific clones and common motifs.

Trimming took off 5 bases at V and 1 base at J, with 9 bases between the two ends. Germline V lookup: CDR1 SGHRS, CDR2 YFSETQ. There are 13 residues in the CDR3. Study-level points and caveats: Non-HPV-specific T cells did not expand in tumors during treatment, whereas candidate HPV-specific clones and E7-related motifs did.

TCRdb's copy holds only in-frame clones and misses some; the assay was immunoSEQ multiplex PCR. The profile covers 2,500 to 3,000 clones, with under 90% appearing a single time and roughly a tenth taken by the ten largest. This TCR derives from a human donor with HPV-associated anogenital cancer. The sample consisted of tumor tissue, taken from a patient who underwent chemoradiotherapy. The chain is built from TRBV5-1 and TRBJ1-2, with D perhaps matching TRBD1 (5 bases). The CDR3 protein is CASSYGGNYGYTF. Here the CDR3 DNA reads TGCGCCAGCAGTTATGGGGGTAACTATGGCTACACCTTC. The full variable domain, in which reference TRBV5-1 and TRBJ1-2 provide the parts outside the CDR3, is KAGVTQTPRYLIKTRGQQVTLSCSPISGHRSVSWYQQTPGQGLQFLFEYFSETQRNKGNFPGRFSGRQFSNSRSEMNVSTLELGDSALYLCASSYGGNYGYTFGSGTRLTVV.